The 17 T cell receptor beta chains reported below all come from one sample, sequenced in a study of CD8 T cells in Susac syndrome. Reverse transcription used roughly 0.45 to 1 ug RNA and random hexamers. TCRdb processed the immunoSEQ multiplex PCR reads anew with MiXCR; each CDR3 protein has one entry. The sample yields roughly 200,000 distinct CDR3 sequences, 91% seen once. The sequencing input was CD4+ T cells from PBMCs. Every receptor here comes from a human donor with Susac syndrome.

This clonotype was picked up one time. The gene calls are TRBV4-1 and TRBJ1-1, with 7 bases that match TRBD1. The CDR3 is made up of 15 amino acids. Germline V gene data show CDR1 as MGHRA and CDR2 as YSYEKL. Losses at the gene ends were 6 bases for V and 0 bases for J; bases not matched to a gene: 7. CDR3 sequence: CASRDPGQLNTEAFF. CDR3 nucleotide sequence: TGCGCCAGCAGAGACCCGGGACAGCTGAACACTGAAGCTTTCTTT.

The chain joins TRBV7-2 to TRBJ2-2; 10 bases align to TRBD1. The ends lost 2 bases at V and 6 bases at J; junction bases unmatched: 6. The CDR3 runs to 16 residues. CDR1 and CDR2 from the germline V gene are SGHTA and FQGNSA. The CDR3 region has the DNA TGTGCCAGCAGCTTACGTGGGACAGGGGTTCCCGGGGAGCTGTTTTTT. As protein: CASSLRGTGVPGELFF. The variable domain in full, with the rest retrieved from reference TRBV7-2 and TRBJ2-2, is GAGVSQSPSNKVTEKGKDVELRCDPISGHTALYWYRQSLGQGLEFLIYFQGNSAPDKSGLPSDRFSAERTGGSVSTLTIQRTQQEDSAVYLCASSLRGTGVPGELFFGEGSRLTVL.

The genes are TRBV6-2 or TRBV6-3 and TRBJ2-5; TRBD1 matches at 9 bases. Germline CDR1 and CDR2: MNHEY and SVGEGT. The CDR3 covers 15 residues. Trimming cost V 2 bases and J 4 bases; bases outside gene matches: 5. The CDR3 is CASSYVQGAGETQYF. Written as DNA, the CDR3 is TGTGCCAGCAGTTACGTACAGGGGGCGGGAGAGACCCAGTACTTC.

V and J are TRBV5-4 and TRBJ2-1; the match to TRBD2 covers 13 bases. In germline, CDR1 is SGHNT, CDR2 YYREEE (reference sequence). V shed 1 base and J 1 base; nucleotides not matched to a gene: 5. The CDR3 runs to 18 residues. The CDR3 here is CASSLTSGGAGSYNEQFF. DNA for the CDR3: TGTGCCAGCAGCTTGACTAGCGGGGGGGCTGGGTCCTACAATGAGCAGTTCTTC.

V and J are TRBV20-1 and TRBJ2-5; tentatively, D is TRBD2 (5 bases). The germline V gene has CDR1 DFQATT and CDR2 SNEGSKA (reference sequence). V was trimmed by 3 bases and J by 4 bases, leaving 12 bases between them. CDR3 length: 13 amino acids. Here the CDR3 reads CSASIPSIETQYF. CDR3 DNA sequence: TGCAGTGCTAGTATCCCTAGCATAGAGACCCAGTACTTC.

The rearrangement joins TRBV2 to TRBJ2-4, with D possibly TRBD2 on 5 matching bases. Looked up from germline, CDR1 is SNHLY and CDR2 is FYNNEI. This CDR3 is 14 amino acids long. V gave up 8 bases and J gave up 0 bases, with 11 bases separating them. The CDR3 spells CASSRGIAKNIQYF. DNA of the CDR3: TGTGCCAGCTCCCGAGGGATAGCCAAAAACATTCAGTACTTC. Full variable domain (rest looked up from reference TRBV2 and TRBJ2-4): EPEVTQTPSHQVTQMGQEVILRCVPISNHLYFYWYRQILGQKVEFLVSFYNNEISEKSEIFDDQFSVERPDGSNFTLKIRSTKLEDSAMYFCASSRGIAKNIQYFGAGTRLSVL.

J is TRBJ1-5 and V is TRBV19, with D unclear. Deletions cut 2 bases from V and 1 base from J, with 21 bases between. The CDR3 is 19 amino acids. Germline loops: CDR1 LNHDA, CDR2 SQIVND (reference sequence). CDR3 in amino acids: CASSIIGPGSSESNQPQHF. CDR3 sequence (DNA): TGTGCCAGTAGTATAATCGGGCCGGGAAGTAGCGAGAGCAATCAGCCCCAGCATTTT.

J is TRBJ1-2 and V is TRBV30; D is perhaps TRBD1 (6 bases). The V end was cut by 2 bases, the J end by 6 bases, with 22 bases between. Germline assignment: CDR1 GTSNPN and CDR2 SVGIG (reference sequence). This CDR3 is 16 amino acids long. This CDR3 is CAWSQFGRGGVDGYTF. Here the CDR3 DNA reads TGTGCCTGGAGTCAGTTCGGCAGGGGCGGCGTTGATGGCTACACCTTC.

The V and J genes are TRBV6-1 and TRBJ2-5; D is perhaps TRBD2 (6 bases). Trimming cost V 7 bases and J 6 bases, with 15 bases left between them. Germline CDR1 and CDR2: MNHNS and SASEGT. The CDR3 contains 13 residues. CDR3 loop: CASTTRAGQTQYF. For the CDR3, the DNA is TGTGCCAGCACCACGAGGGCGGGGCAGACCCAGTACTTC.

The chain is built from TRBV30 and TRBJ1-2, with a tentative D call TRBD1 (5 bases). The CDR3 covers 14 residues. Trimming shortened V by 3 bases and J by 4 bases, and 15 bases separated the two germline ends. Germline CDR1 and CDR2: GTSNPN and SVGIG (reference sequence). The CDR3 DNA is TGTGCCTGGAGCCTGCCGGGGCCGACCTATGGCTACACCTTC. It specifies CAWSLPGPTYGYTF.

The V call is TRBV12-3 or TRBV12-4, the J call TRBJ1-2, with 10 positions matching TRBD1. With V trimmed by 5 bases and J by 3 bases, 6 bases remained unmatched. This CDR3 is built from 15 residues. DNA for the CDR3: TGTGCCAGCAGTCCTGGACAGGGGGGACACTATGGCTACACCTTC. It is translated as CASSPGQGGHYGYTF.

The rearrangement links TRBV20-1 to TRBJ1-1, with a weak D call TRBD1 (5 bases). V lost 7 bases and J 1 base, leaving 16 bases between the germline ends. CDR3 length: 14 residues. Germline CDR1 reads DFQATT; CDR2 reads SNEGSKA (reference sequence). The CDR3 region is CSVPTAQSNTEAFF. In DNA form, the CDR3 reads TGCAGTGTTCCGACAGCTCAGTCGAACACTGAAGCTTTCTTT.

This chain uses TRBV5-1 with TRBJ2-7, with D maybe TRBD1 (5 bases). The germline V and J ends were trimmed by 2 bases and 4 bases, with 16 bases remaining between them. Germline CDR1 SGHRS, CDR2 YFSETQ. CDR3 length: 15 residues. The CDR3 region is CASSLETPGIYEQYF. DNA for the CDR3: TGCGCCAGCAGCTTAGAAACACCAGGGATTTACGAGCAGTACTTC.

This sequence joins TRBV15 and TRBJ2-7; D is possibly TRBD1 (6 bases). The germline gives CDR1 LNHNV, CDR2 YYDKDF (reference sequence). The CDR3 is made up of 12 amino acids. The V gene lost 5 bases and the J gene lost 3 bases, with 8 bases spanning the gap. The CDR3 bases are TGTGCCACCAGCGGGGACAACTACGAGCAGTACTTC. This sequence encodes CATSGDNYEQYF.

The rearrangement joins TRBV10-2 to TRBJ2-7; no definite D call. The CDR3 has 13 amino acids. CDR1 and CDR2 (germline): WSHSY, SAAADI. The V and J ends lost 10 bases and 0 bases respectively, with 13 bases between them. The CDR3 protein is CATRRLGSYEQYF. CDR3 bases: TGCGCCACCAGGCGCCTTGGCTCCTACGAGCAGTACTTC.

This clonotype has only a few counts. J is TRBJ2-7 and V is TRBV28; a weak D match, TRBD2 (5 bases). The germline gives CDR1 MDHEN, CDR2 SYDVKM. The ends were cut back, 2 bases at V and 3 bases at J, with 5 bases in the middle. This CDR3 spans 12 amino acids. CDR3 sequence reads: CASSLRGYEQYF. The CDR3, as DNA: TGTGCCAGCAGTTTACGGGGCTACGAGCAGTACTTC. The complete variable domain, with remaining parts taken from reference TRBV28 and TRBJ2-7, reads DVKVTQSSRYLVKRTGEKVFLECVQDMDHENMFWYRQDPGLGLRLIYFSYDVKMKEKGDIPEGYSVSREKKERFSLILESASTNQTSMYLCASSLRGYEQYFGPGTRLTVT.

The rearrangement uses TRBV5-1 and TRBJ1-2; 7 positions match TRBD1. Trimming took 3 bases from V and 8 from J; bases not matched to a gene: 7. The CDR3 contains 13 residues. CDR1 is SGHRS, CDR2 YFSETQ, per germline. DNA of the CDR3: TGCGCCAGCAGCTCCGAGGGGGCGCGAGGCTACACCTTC. Translating it yields CASSSEGARGYTF.